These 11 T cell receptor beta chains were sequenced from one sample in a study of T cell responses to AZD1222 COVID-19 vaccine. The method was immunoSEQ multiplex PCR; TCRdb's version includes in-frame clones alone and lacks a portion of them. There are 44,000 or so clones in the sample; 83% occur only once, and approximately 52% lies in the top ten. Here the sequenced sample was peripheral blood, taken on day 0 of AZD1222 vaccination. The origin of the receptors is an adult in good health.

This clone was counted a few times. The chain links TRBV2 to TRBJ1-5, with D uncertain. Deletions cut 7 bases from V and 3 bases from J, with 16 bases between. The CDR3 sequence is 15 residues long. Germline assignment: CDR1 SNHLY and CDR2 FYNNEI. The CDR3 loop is CASKLAGAFNQPQHF. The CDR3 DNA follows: TGTGCCAGCAAATTGGCGGGAGCCTTCAATCAGCCCCAGCATTTT.

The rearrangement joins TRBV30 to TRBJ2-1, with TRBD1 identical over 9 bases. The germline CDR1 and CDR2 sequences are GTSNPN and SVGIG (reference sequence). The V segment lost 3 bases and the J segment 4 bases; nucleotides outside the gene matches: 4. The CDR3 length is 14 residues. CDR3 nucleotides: TGTGCCTGGAGCCCGGGACAGGGTTACAATGAGCAGTTCTTC. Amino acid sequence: CAWSPGQGYNEQFF.

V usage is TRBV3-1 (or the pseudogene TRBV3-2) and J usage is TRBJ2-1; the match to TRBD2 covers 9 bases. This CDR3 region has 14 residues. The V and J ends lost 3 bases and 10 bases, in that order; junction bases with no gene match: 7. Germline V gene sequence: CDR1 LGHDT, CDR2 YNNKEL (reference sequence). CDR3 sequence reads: CASSHNSGTSEQFF. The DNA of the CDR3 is TGTGCCAGCAGCCACAACTCCGGGACTAGCGAGCAGTTCTTC.

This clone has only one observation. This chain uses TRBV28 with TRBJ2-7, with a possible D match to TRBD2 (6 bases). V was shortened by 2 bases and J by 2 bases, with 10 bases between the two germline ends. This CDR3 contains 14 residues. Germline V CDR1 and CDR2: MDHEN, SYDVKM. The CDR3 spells CASSLTGGPYEQYF. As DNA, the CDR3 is TGTGCCAGCAGTTTAACCGGGGGACCCTACGAGCAGTACTTC.

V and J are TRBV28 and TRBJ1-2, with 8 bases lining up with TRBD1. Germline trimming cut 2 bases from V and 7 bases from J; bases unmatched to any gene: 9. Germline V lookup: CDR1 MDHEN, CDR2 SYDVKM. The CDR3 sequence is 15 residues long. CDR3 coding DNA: TGTGCCAGCAGTTTAGGAGGACAGGGACGTTCTGGCTACACCTTC. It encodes CASSLGGQGRSGYTF.

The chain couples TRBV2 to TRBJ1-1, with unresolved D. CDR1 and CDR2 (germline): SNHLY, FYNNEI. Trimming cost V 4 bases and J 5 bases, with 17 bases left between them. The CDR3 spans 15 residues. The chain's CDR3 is CASSGNRPGNTEAFF. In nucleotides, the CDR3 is TGTGCCAGCAGTGGCAACCGGCCGGGCAATACTGAAGCTTTCTTT.

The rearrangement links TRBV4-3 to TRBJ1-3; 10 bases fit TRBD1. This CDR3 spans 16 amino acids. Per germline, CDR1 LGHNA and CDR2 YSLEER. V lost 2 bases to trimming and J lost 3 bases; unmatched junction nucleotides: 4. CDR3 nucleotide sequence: TGCGCCAGCAGCCAAAGGGACAGGGGCTTTGGAAACACCATATATTTT. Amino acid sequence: CASSQRDRGFGNTIYF.

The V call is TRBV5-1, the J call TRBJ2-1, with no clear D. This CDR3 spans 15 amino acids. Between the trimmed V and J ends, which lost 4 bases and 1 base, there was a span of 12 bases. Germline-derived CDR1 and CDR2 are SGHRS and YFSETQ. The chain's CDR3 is CASSTNRVSYNEQFF. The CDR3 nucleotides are TGCGCCAGCAGCACGAATAGGGTTTCCTACAATGAGCAGTTCTTC.

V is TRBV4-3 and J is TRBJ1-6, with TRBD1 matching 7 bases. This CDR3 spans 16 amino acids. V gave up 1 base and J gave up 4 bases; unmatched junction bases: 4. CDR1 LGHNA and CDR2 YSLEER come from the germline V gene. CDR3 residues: CASSQGLGQYNSPLHF. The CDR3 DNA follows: TGCGCCAGCAGCCAAGGCCTGGGACAGTATAATTCACCCCTCCACTTT.

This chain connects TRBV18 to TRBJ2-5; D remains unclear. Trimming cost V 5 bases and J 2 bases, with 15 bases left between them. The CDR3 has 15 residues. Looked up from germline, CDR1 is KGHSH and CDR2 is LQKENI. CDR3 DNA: TGTGCCAGCTCATCCCTTTCCCCGGCACAAGAGACCCAGTACTTC. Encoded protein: CASSSLSPAQETQYF.

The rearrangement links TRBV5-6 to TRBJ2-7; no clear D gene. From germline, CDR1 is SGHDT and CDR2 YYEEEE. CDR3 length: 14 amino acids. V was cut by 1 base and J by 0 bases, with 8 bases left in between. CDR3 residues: CASSLRVASYEQYF. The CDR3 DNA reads TGTGCCAGCAGCTTGCGGGTTGCCTCCTACGAGCAGTACTTC.